Detailed here is one T cell receptor beta chain. Its target is not known. Germline CDR1 and CDR2: SNHLY and FYNNEI. Deletions cut 6 bases from V and 4 bases from J, with 16 bases between. The CDR3 totals 15 residues. Among the 120 or so subjects of the validation cohort, separate from the approximately 670-subject first cohort, were the donors. Here immunoSEQ multiplex PCR was the method, and the copy in TCRdb shows in-frame clones only, minus some. The sample has about 360,000 clones, approximately 90% seen once; the top ten hold 0.83%. The sample belongs to a study of cytomegalovirus exposure and HLA in healthy donors. General study points: The listing of roughly 160 TCR beta chains classed them as cytomegalovirus-associated. Rare TCR sequences predominated, though certain public TCRs were found in many donors. Cytomegalovirus status was reportedly diagnosed by the classifier with high sensitivity and specificity.

This sequence joins TRBV2 and TRBJ2-1, with TRBD2 as a possible D gene (6 bases). The sequence derives from a woman aged 18-29 years in good health and CMV-seronegative. The sample comprised PBMCs. In DNA form, the CDR3 reads TGTGCCAGCAGGTGGCAGGACTATCCTTACAATGAGCAGTTCTTC. It encodes CASRWQDYPYNEQFF.